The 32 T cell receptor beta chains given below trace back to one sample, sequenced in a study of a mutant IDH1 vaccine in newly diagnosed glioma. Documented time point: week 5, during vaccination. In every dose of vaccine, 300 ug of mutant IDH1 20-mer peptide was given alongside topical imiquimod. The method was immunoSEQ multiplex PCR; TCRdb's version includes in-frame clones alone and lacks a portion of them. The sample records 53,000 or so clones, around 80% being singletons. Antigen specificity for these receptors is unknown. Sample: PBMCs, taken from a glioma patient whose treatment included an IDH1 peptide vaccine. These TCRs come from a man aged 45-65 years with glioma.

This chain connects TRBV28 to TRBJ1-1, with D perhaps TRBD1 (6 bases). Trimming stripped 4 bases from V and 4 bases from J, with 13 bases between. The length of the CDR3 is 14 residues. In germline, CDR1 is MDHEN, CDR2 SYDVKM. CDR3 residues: CASSSQGRGTEAFF. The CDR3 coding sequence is TGTGCCAGCAGTTCACAGGGAAGGGGCACTGAAGCTTTCTTT.

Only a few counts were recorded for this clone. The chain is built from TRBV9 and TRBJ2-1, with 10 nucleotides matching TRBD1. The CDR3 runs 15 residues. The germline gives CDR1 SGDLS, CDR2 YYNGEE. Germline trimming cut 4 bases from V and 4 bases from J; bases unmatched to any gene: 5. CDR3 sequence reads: CASSFGQGGYNEQFF. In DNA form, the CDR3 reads TGTGCCAGCAGCTTCGGACAGGGGGGGTACAATGAGCAGTTCTTC. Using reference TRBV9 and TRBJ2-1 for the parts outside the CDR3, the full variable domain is DSGVTQTPKHLITATGQRVTLRCSPRSGDLSVYWYQQSLDQGLQFLIQYYNGEERAKGNILERFSAQQFPDLHSELNLSSLELGDSALYFCASSFGQGGYNEQFFGPGTRLTVL.

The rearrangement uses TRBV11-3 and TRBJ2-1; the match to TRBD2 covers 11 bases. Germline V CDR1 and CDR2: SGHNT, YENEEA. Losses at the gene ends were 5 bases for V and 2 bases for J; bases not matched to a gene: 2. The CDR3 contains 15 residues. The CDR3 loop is CASSTSGGTYNEQFF. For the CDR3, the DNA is TGTGCCAGCAGCACTAGCGGGGGAACCTACAATGAGCAGTTCTTC.

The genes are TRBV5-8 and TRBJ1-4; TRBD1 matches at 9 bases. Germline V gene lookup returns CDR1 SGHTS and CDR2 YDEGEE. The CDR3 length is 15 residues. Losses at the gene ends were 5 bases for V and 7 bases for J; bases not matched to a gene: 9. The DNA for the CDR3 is TGTGCCAGCAGTCTCGTGGGACAGGGTGTTGAAAAACTGTTTTTT. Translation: CASSLVGQGVEKLFF. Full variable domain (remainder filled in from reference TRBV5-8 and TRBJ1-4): EAGVTQSPTHLIKTRGQQATLRCSPISGHTSVYWYQQALGLGLQFLLWYDEGEERNRGNFPPRFSGRQFPNYSSELNVNALELEDSALYLCASSLVGQGVEKLFFGSGTQLSVL.

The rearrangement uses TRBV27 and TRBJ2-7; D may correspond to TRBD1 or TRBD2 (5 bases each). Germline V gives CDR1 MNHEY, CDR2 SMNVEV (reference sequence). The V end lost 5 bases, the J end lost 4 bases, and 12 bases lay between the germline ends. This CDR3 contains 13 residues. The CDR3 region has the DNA TGTGCCAGCAGTCTGGGGACCGATTACGAGCAGTACTTC. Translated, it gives CASSLGTDYEQYF.

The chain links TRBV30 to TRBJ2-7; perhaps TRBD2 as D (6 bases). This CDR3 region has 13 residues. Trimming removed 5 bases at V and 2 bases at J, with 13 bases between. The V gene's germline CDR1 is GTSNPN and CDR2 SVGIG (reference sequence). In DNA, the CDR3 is TGTGCCTGGGGAGGGAAATCTACCTACGAGCAGTACTTC. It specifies CAWGGKSTYEQYF.

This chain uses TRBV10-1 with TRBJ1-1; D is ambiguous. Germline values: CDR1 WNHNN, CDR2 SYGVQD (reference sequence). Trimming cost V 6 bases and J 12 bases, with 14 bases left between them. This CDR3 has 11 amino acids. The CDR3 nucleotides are TGCGCCAGCAGCTTAGGCTGGGGAACTTTCTTT. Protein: CASSLGWGTFF.

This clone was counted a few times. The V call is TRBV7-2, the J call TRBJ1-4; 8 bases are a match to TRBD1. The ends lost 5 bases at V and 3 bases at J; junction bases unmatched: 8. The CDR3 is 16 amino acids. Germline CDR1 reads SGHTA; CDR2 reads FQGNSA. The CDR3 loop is CASSTSGGAANEKLFF. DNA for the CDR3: TGTGCCAGCAGCACCTCAGGGGGCGCAGCTAATGAAAAACTGTTTTTT.

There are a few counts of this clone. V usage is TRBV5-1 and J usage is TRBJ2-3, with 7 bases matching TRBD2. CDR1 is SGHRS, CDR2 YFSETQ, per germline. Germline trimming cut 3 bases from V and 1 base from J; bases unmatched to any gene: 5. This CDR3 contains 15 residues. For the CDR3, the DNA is TGCGCCAGCAGCTGGATGGGGAGGGGCACAGATACGCAGTATTTT. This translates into CASSWMGRGTDTQYF.

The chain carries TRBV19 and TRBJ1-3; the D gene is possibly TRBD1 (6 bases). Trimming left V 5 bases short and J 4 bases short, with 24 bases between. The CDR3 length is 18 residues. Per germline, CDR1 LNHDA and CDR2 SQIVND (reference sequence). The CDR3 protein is CASSVTGTRSLKGNTIYF. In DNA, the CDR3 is TGTGCCAGTAGTGTTACCGGGACAAGGTCATTAAAAGGAAACACCATATATTTT. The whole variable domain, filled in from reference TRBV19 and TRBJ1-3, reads DGGITQSPKYLFRKEGQNVTLSCEQNLNHDAMYWYRQDPGQGLRLIYYSQIVNDFQKGDIAEGYSVSREKKESFPLTVTSAQKNPTAFYLCASSVTGTRSLKGNTIYFGEGSWLTVV.

The CDR3, as DNA: TGTGCCAGCAGCTTGAGGGACAGGGGCATCTACAATGAGCAGTTCTTC. Protein: CASSLRDRGIYNEQFF. The rearrangement uses TRBV11-3 and TRBJ2-1; 10 bases agree with TRBD1. Germline CDR1 SGHNT, CDR2 YENEEA. The length of the CDR3 is 16 residues. V was pared by 3 bases and J by 3 bases, with 5 bases of the junction left unmatched.

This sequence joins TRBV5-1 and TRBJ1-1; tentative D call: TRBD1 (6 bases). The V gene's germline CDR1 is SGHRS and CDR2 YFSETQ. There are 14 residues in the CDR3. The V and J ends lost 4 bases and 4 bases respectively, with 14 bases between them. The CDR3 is CASSPPSGATEAFF. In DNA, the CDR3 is TGCGCCAGCAGCCCCCCCTCGGGGGCCACTGAAGCTTTCTTT. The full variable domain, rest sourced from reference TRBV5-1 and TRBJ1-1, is KAGVTQTPRYLIKTRGQQVTLSCSPISGHRSVSWYQQTPGQGLQFLFEYFSETQRNKGNFPGRFSGRQFSNSRSEMNVSTLELGDSALYLCASSPPSGATEAFFGQGTRLTVV.

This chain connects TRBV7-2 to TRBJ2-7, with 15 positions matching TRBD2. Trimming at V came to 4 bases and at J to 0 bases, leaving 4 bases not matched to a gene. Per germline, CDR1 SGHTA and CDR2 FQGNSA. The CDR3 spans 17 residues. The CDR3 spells CASSSGTSGRSSYEQYF. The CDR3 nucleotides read TGTGCCAGCAGCTCTGGGACTAGCGGGAGGAGCTCCTACGAGCAGTACTTC.

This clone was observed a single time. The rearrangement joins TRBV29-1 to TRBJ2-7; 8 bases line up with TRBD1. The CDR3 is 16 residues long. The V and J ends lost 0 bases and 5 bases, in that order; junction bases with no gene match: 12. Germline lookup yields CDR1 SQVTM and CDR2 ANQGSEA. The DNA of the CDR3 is TGCAGCGTTGAAGATAGTCGGCAGGGGGCGTCCAACGAGCAGTACTTC. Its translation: CSVEDSRQGASNEQYF.

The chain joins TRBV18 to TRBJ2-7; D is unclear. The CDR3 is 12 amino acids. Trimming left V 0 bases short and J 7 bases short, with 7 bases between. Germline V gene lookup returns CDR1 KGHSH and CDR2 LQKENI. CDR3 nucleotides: TGTGCCAGCTCACCACCGAGTCGGGAGCAGTACTTC. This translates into CASSPPSREQYF.

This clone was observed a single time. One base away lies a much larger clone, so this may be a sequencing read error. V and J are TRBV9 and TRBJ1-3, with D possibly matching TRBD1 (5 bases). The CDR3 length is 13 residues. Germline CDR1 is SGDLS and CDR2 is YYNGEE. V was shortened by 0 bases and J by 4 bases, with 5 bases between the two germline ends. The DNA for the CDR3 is TGTGCCAGCAGCGTAGGACAGGGAAACACCATATATTTT. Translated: CASSVGQGNTIYF.

CDR3 coding DNA: TGTGCCAGCAGCATGGACTCTGGAAACACCATATATTTT. Its translation: CASSMDSGNTIYF. The rearrangement links TRBV7-2 to TRBJ1-3, with D unresolved. There are 13 residues in the CDR3. Per germline, CDR1 SGHTA and CDR2 FQGNSA. Deletions cut 5 bases from V and 0 bases from J, with 5 bases between. Together with reference TRBV7-2 and TRBJ1-3, the CDR3 gives the full variable domain: GAGVSQSPSNKVTEKGKDVELRCDPISGHTALYWYRQSLGQGLEFLIYFQGNSAPDKSGLPSDRFSAERTGGSVSTLTIQRTQQEDSAVYLCASSMDSGNTIYFGEGSWLTVV.

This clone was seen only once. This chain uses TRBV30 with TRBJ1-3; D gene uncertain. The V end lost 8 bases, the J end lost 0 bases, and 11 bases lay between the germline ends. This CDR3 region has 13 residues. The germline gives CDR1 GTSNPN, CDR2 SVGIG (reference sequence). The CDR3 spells CAHRHSSGNTIYF. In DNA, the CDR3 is TGTGCCCACAGACATTCCTCTGGAAACACCATATATTTT.

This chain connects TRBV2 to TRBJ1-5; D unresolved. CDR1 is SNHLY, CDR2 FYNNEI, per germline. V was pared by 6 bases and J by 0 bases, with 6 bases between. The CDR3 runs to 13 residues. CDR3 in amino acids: CASRRSSNQPQHF. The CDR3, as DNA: TGTGCCAGCAGGAGGAGTAGCAATCAGCCCCAGCATTTT.

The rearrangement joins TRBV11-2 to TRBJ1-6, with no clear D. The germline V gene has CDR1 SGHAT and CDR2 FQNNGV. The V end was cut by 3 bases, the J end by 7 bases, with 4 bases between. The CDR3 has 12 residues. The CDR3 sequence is CASSFPNSPLHF. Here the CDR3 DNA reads TGTGCCAGCAGCTTCCCCAATTCACCCCTCCACTTT.

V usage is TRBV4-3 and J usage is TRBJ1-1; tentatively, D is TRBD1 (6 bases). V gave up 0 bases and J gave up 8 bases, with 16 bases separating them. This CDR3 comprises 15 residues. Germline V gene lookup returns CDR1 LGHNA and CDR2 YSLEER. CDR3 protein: CASSQDGGGGREAFF. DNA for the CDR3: TGCGCCAGCAGCCAAGATGGGGGGGGCGGACGCGAAGCTTTCTTT.

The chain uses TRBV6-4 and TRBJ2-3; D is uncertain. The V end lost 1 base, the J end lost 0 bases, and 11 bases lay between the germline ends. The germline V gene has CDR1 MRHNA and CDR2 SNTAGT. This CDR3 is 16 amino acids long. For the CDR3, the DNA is TGTGCCAGCAGTGACTTCCCAGGCGTTAGCACAGATACGCAGTATTTT. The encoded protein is CASSDFPGVSTDTQYF.

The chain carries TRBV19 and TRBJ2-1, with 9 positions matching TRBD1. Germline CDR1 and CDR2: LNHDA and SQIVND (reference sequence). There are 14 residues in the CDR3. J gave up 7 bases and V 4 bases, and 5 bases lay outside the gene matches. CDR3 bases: TGTGCCAGTAGTAGGGACAGGGATAGGAATGAGCAGTTCTTC. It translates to CASSRDRDRNEQFF.

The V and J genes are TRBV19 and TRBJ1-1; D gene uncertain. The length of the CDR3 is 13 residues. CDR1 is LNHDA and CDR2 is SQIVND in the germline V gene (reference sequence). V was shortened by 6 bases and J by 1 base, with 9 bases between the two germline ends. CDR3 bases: TGTGCCAGTAGACGGACGGCGAACACTGAAGCTTTCTTT. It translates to CASRRTANTEAFF. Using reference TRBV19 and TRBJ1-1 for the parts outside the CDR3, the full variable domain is DGGITQSPKYLFRKEGQNVTLSCEQNLNHDAMYWYRQDPGQGLRLIYYSQIVNDFQKGDIAEGYSVSREKKESFPLTVTSAQKNPTAFYLCASRRTANTEAFFGQGTRLTVV.

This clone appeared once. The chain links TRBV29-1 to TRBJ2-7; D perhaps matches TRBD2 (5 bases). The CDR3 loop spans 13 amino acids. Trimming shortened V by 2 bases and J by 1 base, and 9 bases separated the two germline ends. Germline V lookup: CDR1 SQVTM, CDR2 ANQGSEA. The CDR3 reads CSVEQGGSYEQYF. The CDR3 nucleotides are TGCAGCGTTGAACAAGGAGGATCCTACGAGCAGTACTTC.

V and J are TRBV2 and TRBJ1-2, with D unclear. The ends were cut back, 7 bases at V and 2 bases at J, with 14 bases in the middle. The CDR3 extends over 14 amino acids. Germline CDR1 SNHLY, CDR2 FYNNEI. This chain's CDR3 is CASTPSGRNYGYTF. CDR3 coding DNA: TGTGCCAGCACTCCGTCTGGTCGAAACTATGGCTACACCTTC.

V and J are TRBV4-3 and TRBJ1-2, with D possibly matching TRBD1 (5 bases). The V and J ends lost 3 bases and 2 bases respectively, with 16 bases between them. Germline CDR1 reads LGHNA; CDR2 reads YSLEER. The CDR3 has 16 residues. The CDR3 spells CASSQAWGRTNYGYTF. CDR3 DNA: TGCGCCAGCAGCCAGGCTTGGGGGAGGACAAACTATGGCTACACCTTC.

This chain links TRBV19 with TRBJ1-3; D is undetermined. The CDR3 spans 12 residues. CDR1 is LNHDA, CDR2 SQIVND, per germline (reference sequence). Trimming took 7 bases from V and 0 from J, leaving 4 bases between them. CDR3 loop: CASTTSGNTIYF. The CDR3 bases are TGTGCCAGTACCACCTCTGGAAACACCATATATTTT.

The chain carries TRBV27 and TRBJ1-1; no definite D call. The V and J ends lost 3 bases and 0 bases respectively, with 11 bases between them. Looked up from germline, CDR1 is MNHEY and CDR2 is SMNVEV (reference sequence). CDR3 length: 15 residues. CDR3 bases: TGTGCCAGCAGTTTGAACCCGGGCGTGAACACTGAAGCTTTCTTT. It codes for CASSLNPGVNTEAFF.

DNA of the CDR3: TGTGCCAGCAGTTACAGGCAGGGAGGCGGCTACACCTTC. This translates into CASSYRQGGGYTF. The genes are TRBV6-5 and TRBJ1-2; tentatively, D is TRBD1 (5 bases). CDR1 is MNHEY, CDR2 SVGAGI, per germline. The CDR3 extends over 13 amino acids. Trimming removed 2 bases from V and 8 bases from J, with 12 bases in between.

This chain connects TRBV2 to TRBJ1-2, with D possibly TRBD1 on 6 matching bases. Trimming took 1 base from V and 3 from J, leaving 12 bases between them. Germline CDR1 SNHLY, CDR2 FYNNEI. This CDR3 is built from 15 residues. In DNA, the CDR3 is TGTGCCAGCAGTGAAGAAGGGCCAGGGGACTATGGCTACACCTTC. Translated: CASSEEGPGDYGYTF.

The CDR3 sequence is CAISESSGQVGYTF. The CDR3 region has the DNA TGTGCCATCAGTGAGTCCTCCGGGCAGGTCGGCTACACCTTC. This rearrangement joins TRBV10-3 to TRBJ1-2; no reliable D call. V shed 0 bases and J shed 8 bases, with 13 bases lying between them. CDR3 size: 14 residues. Germline CDR1 is ENHRY and CDR2 is SYGVKD.